The 4 T cell receptor beta chains presented below share a single source sample, sequenced in a study of blood T cell repertoires in COVID-19. Measured with immunoSEQ multiplex PCR; TCRdb has only the in-frame clones, and not every one. The sample has some 160,000 clones, around nine tenths seen once. The sequencing sample was made of peripheral blood. Every receptor here comes from a woman in her 70s with COVID-19, enrolled during active disease.

As regards this clone: At the DNA level, this CDR3 is encoded by other sequences in the same sample as well. The chain carries TRBV5-6 and TRBJ1-5; perhaps TRBD1 as D (5 bases). Germline V lookup: CDR1 SGHDT, CDR2 YYEEEE. V was cut by 0 bases and J by 7 bases, with 8 bases left in between. This CDR3 is 13 amino acids long. The DNA of the CDR3 is TGTGCCAGCAGCTTGGATAGGGGACAGCCCCAGCATTTT. Translation: CASSLDRGQPQHF.

The CDR3, as DNA: TGTGCCAGCTCACCACGGGCAGGGGATAGCAATCAGCCCCAGCATTTT. Its protein is CASSPRAGDSNQPQHF. V and J are TRBV18 and TRBJ1-5, with a possible D match to TRBD1 (6 bases). Germline V gene lookup returns CDR1 KGHSH and CDR2 LQKENI. V was cut by 1 base and J by 0 bases, with 10 bases left in between. This CDR3 is 16 amino acids long.

The rearrangement links TRBV6-5 to TRBJ1-5, with a tentative D call TRBD1 (6 bases). Trimming pared 2 bases from V and 6 bases from J, leaving 17 bases between. There are 16 residues in the CDR3. The germline V gene encodes CDR1 MNHEY and CDR2 SVGAGI. The CDR3 region has the DNA TGTGCCAGCAGTTACAACCCACAGGGCGGTGGTCAGCCCCAGCATTTT. Protein product: CASSYNPQGGGQPQHF.

As regards this clone: The junction differs from germline at one of its ends, possibly a read error. V and J are TRBV3-1 (or the pseudogene TRBV3-2) and TRBJ2-1; TRBD2 matches at 8 bases. Germline V lookup: CDR1 LGHDT, CDR2 YNNKEL (reference sequence). The CDR3 extends over 14 amino acids. The CDR3 DNA reads as TGTGCCAGCACCCAACTAGCGGATTACAATGAGCAGTTCTTC. Translation gives CASTQLADYNEQFF.